A selection of T cell receptor beta chains follows, all from one sample in a study of blood T cells in healthy people across ages. Each CDR3 protein gets one entry after TCRdb re-called the 5' RACE reads with MiXCR. The table records around 800,000 distinct CDR3 sequences, 62% of them present only once. Source material: blood. These receptors originate from a man aged 25-45 years in good health. The CDR3 runs from the conserved cysteine through the conserved F or W. The D gene is left open where the match is weak. Size values are once, few and many counts, or a class for expanded clones, and some rows have none.

j_call d_call clone_size v_call cdr3_nt cdr3_aa
TRBJ2-7 NA few TRBV7-2 TGTGCCAGCAGCTGGATTCCAGGGGGGGGCAGGGGCGAGCAGTACTTC CASSWIPGGGRGEQYF
TRBJ1-2 TRBD1 NA TRBV9 TGTGCCAGCAGCCAGAAGGACAGGGGACCCCCTCTGGGATATGGCTACACCTTC CASSQKDRGPPLGYGYTF
TRBJ2-3 NA NA TRBV28 TGTGCCAGCAGCGCGACCACCTGGGGGCCCTCCGGGGGTACGCAGTATTTT CASSATTWGPSGGTQYF
TRBJ1-1 NA once TRBV20-1 TGCAGTGCTAGGCCACAGGGTGAAGCTTTCTTT CSARPQGEAFF
TRBJ2-1 TRBD1 NA TRBV30 TGTGCCTGGAGACAGGGACAGAGCTCCTACAATGAGCAGTTCTTC CAWRQGQSSYNEQFF
TRBJ2-1 TRBD1 NA TRBV10-3 TGTGCCATCGACGGGGGACAGGGGTCTTACAATGAGCAGTTCTTC CAIDGGQGSYNEQFF
TRBJ2-5 NA NA TRBV20-1 TGCAGTGCCTCGTCGACAGGCGGAGGGGGAGAGACCCAGTACTTC CSASSTGGGGETQYF
TRBJ2-2 TRBD1 NA TRBV29-1 TGCAGCGTTAAAGAAAGAACGGGACAGGGGCATGGGGAGCTGTTTTTT CSVKERTGQGHGELFF
TRBJ2-7 TRBD1 NA TRBV28 TGTGCCAGGACGGGACAGACCTACGAGCAGTACTTC CARTGQTYEQYF
TRBJ2-3 TRBD1 once TRBV5-1 TGCGCCAGCAGCCCACGACAGGGTCCCCCCGATACGCAGTATTTT CASSPRQGPPDTQYF
TRBJ2-5 NA NA TRBV6-2/TRBV6-3 TGTGCCAGCAGTTACGCCTCCAGGGGACAAGAGACCCAGTACTTC CASSYASRGQETQYF
TRBJ2-4 TRBD1 once TRBV29-1 TGCAGCGTTGGCCAGGGGGCTCACATTCAGTACTTC CSVGQGAHIQYF
TRBJ2-1 TRBD1 few TRBV25-1 TGTGCCAGCAGTGACTGGACAGGGGACGGTGAGCAGTTCTTC CASSDWTGDGEQFF
TRBJ2-1 TRBD1 few TRBV20-1 TGCAGTGCTAGAGGTAGCCGGGACAGGGGTTACAATGAGCAGTTCTTC CSARGSRDRGYNEQFF
TRBJ1-5 NA NA TRBV28 TGTGCCAGCAGGGGAGGTTATAGCAATCAGCCCCAGCATTTT CASRGGYSNQPQHF
TRBJ2-1 TRBD2 NA TRBV15 TGTGCCACCAGCAGAGATCACAGCGGGACTTACAATGAGCAGTTCTTC CATSRDHSGTYNEQFF
TRBJ2-7 TRBD1 few TRBV11-2 TGTGCCAGCAACTTACACAGGGGCCCCTACGAGCAGTACTTC CASNLHRGPYEQYF
TRBJ1-6 NA NA TRBV3-1 TGTGCCAGCAGCCAAGGAACCGATAATTCACCCCTCCACTTT CASSQGTDNSPLHF
TRBJ2-6 TRBD1 NA TRBV12-3/TRBV12-4 TGTGCCAGCAGTTTTGGGGACAGGGGCTCTGGGGCCAACGTCCTGACTTTC CASSFGDRGSGANVLTF
TRBJ2-1 NA NA TRBV4-3 TGCGCCAGCAGCCAGGCAGGACACAACAATGAGCAGTTCTTC CASSQAGHNNEQFF
TRBJ2-2 TRBD1 NA TRBV7-3 TGTGCCAGCAGCCAACGGACAGGGGATGAGAGTCGGGAGCTGTTTTTT CASSQRTGDESRELFF
TRBJ2-7 NA NA TRBV7-2 TGTGCCAGCAGCTCAGGGACGGGGAACTCCTACGAGCAGTACTTC CASSSGTGNSYEQYF
TRBJ2-5 NA few TRBV20-1 TGCAGTGCTATGGACGCGAACCAAGAGACCCAGTACTTC CSAMDANQETQYF
TRBJ2-6 NA few TRBV2 TGTGCCTCGACTACCGGGACACGAGCCAACGTCCTGACTTTC CASTTGTRANVLTF
TRBJ2-5 NA NA TRBV28 TGTGCCAGCAGTTTAACGAGGGTCTACGAGACCCAGTACTTC CASSLTRVYETQYF
TRBJ2-1 NA NA TRBV21-1 TGTGCCAGCAGCGCGACTAGCGGGGGGCGGAATGAGCAGTTCTTC CASSATSGGRNEQFF
TRBJ2-5 TRBD2 NA TRBV7-3 TGTGCCAGCAGCTTAGTAGCGGGGGGGACAAAGACCCAGTACTTC CASSLVAGGTKTQYF
TRBJ2-5 NA NA TRBV2 TGTGCCAGCAGCGCCGGGGTCCAACAAGAGACCCAGTACTTC CASSAGVQQETQYF
TRBJ2-1 TRBD2 NA TRBV9 TGTGCCAGCAGCGTAGGGGCTAGCGGGGGTTTATACAATGAGCAGTTCTTC CASSVGASGGLYNEQFF
TRBJ2-3 NA NA TRBV27 TGTGCCAGCATCAAACACGGTACGCAGTATTTT CASIKHGTQYF
TRBJ1-3 NA NA TRBV7-9 TGTGCCAGCAGCTTATTGAGTGCTTCGGGAGCCATATATTTT CASSLLSASGAIYF
TRBJ2-1 TRBD2 few TRBV5-1 TGCGCCAGCAGCTCGTACGGACTAGCGGGGGGGTCCAATGAGCAGTTCTTC CASSSYGLAGGSNEQFF
TRBJ2-7 NA few TRBV3-1 TGTGCCAGCATAGATCTGGGGGTTATCCACGAGCAGTACTTC CASIDLGVIHEQYF
TRBJ2-3 TRBD2 NA TRBV7-3 TGTGCCAGCAGCTTATCGGCCGCCGCCGGGGGGGCTTCAGATACGCAGTATTTT CASSLSAAAGGASDTQYF
TRBJ2-7 NA NA TRBV7-9 TGTGCCAGCAGCCAAACAGCGGTCTCCTACGAGCAGTACTTC CASSQTAVSYEQYF
TRBJ2-1 NA NA TRBV4-3 TGCGCCAGCAGCGTCCAATTGAAAAATGAGCAGTTCTTC CASSVQLKNEQFF
TRBJ2-1 NA once TRBV5-4 TGTGCCAGCAGCTTGGTGTCCGGCGGATACTACAATGAGCAGTTCTTC CASSLVSGGYYNEQFF
TRBJ1-2 NA NA TRBV20-1 TGCAGTGCTGATGACAGGAATAACTATGGCTACACCTTC CSADDRNNYGYTF
TRBJ2-7 TRBD1 few TRBV7-2 TGTGCCAGCAGCTCCCTGGGACAGGGAGATGAGCAGTACTTC CASSSLGQGDEQYF
TRBJ1-4 NA NA TRBV2 TGTGCCAGCACCCACGGGGCAGTTGGTGAAAAACTGTTTTTT CASTHGAVGEKLFF
TRBJ1-4 NA NA TRBV29-1 TGCAGCGGGCAGGACTACGTTGGGGAAAAACTGTTTTTT CSGQDYVGEKLFF
TRBJ2-4 NA NA TRBV20-1 TGCAGTGCTAGAGTCGAGGGAACCAAAAACATTCAGTACTTC CSARVEGTKNIQYF